The 28 T cell receptor beta chains below come from one sample, sequenced in a study of shared T cell receptors in the human thymus. Produced via immunoSEQ multiplex PCR; TCRdb's table is partial and in-frame only. The sample comprises 700,000 to 750,000 clones, 80% to 90% of which are singletons, and 0.0095% to 0.011% rests with the top ten. These same records also appear under a second study, on human thymus T cells.

The specimen sequenced was thymocytes. These receptors were obtained from a girl less than two years old with a congenital heart defect.

The rearrangement links TRBV5-6 to TRBJ1-2; D gene unclear. Germline assignment: CDR1 SGHDT and CDR2 YYEEEE. V lost 6 bases and J 8 bases, leaving 17 bases between the germline ends. The CDR3 covers 13 residues. The chain's CDR3 is CASTKSEKAGYTF. The CDR3 bases are TGTGCCAGCACTAAAAGCGAGAAGGCCGGCTACACCTTC.

This sequence joins TRBV11-2 and TRBJ1-2; TRBD1 agrees at 7 bases. Germline V gene lookup returns CDR1 SGHAT and CDR2 FQNNGV. After removal of 5 bases from V and 1 base from J, the junction contained 10 bases not matched to a gene. The length of the CDR3 is 16 residues. CDR3 nucleotide sequence: TGTGCCAGCAGCCCCCCACAGGGGAGAGTTAACTATGGCTACACCTTC. Its protein product is CASSPPQGRVNYGYTF.

The DNA for the CDR3 is TGCGCCAGCAGCCCCATGGCCCACTACAGCAATCAGCCCCAGCATTTT. Its protein is CASSPMAHYSNQPQHF. This sequence joins TRBV5-1 and TRBJ1-5, with unresolved D. Trimming shortened V by 4 bases and J by 1 base, and 15 bases separated the two germline ends. The CDR3 totals 16 residues. Germline V gene data show CDR1 as SGHRS and CDR2 as YFSETQ.

The chain employs TRBV11-2 and TRBJ1-3, with 7 bases aligning to TRBD1. Per germline, CDR1 SGHAT and CDR2 FQNNGV. This CDR3 region has 14 residues. V was pared by 6 bases and J by 3 bases, with 5 bases of the junction left unmatched. DNA for the CDR3: TGTGCCAGCAGTCCGAGACAGGGTGGAAACACCATATATTTT. This sequence encodes CASSPRQGGNTIYF.

V usage is TRBV6-4 and J usage is TRBJ1-1; D is uncertain. This CDR3 spans 19 amino acids. Germline V gene lookup returns CDR1 MRHNA and CDR2 SNTAGT. Trimming cost V 3 bases and J 0 bases, with 23 bases left between them. The CDR3, as DNA: TGTGCCAGCAGTGATTCGTACAGACCGTCGGGGTCCATGAACACTGAAGCTTTCTTT. Protein: CASSDSYRPSGSMNTEAFF.

This clone was recorded only once. The chain is built from TRBV9 and TRBJ1-4; the D gene is possibly TRBD1 (6 bases). Germline CDR1 reads SGDLS; CDR2 reads YYNGEE. The CDR3 runs to 15 residues. V shed 4 bases and J shed 8 bases, with 18 bases lying between them. CDR3 sequence (DNA): TGTGCCAGCAGCAAAAGGGGGGGGTGCGACGAAAAACTGTTTTTT. It yields the protein CASSKRGGCDEKLFF.

The CDR3 sequence: CASSLDLSGGRTDTQYF. DNA for the CDR3: TGTGCCAGCAGCTTAGATCTTAGCGGGGGGCGCACAGATACGCAGTATTTT. The chain has TRBV7-2 and TRBJ2-3; 10 nucleotides line up with TRBD2. The trim removed 1 base at V and 1 base at J, leaving 5 bases unmatched. This CDR3 is 17 amino acids long. The germline V gene has CDR1 SGHTA and CDR2 FQGNSA.

The chain carries TRBV6-6 and TRBJ1-3; D is unclear. Trimming cost V 5 bases and J 3 bases, with 11 bases left between them. Per the germline V gene, CDR1 is MNHNY and CDR2 is SVGAGI (reference sequence). The CDR3 is made up of 14 amino acids. CDR3 DNA: TGTGCCAGCAGTCCTCGTTATGTTGGAAACACCATATATTTT. Translated: CASSPRYVGNTIYF.

This clone was detected once. The chain links TRBV19 to TRBJ2-7, with no clear D. Germline assignment: CDR1 LNHDA and CDR2 SQIVND (reference sequence). Trimming took off 1 base at V and 4 bases at J, with 14 bases between the two ends. The CDR3 has 15 amino acids. CDR3 residues: CASSIGAVYEYEQYF. Here the CDR3 DNA reads TGTGCCAGTAGTATAGGGGCAGTGTACGAGTACGAGCAGTACTTC.

As concerns this clone: Relative to the germline gene, one junction end is altered; a read error may explain this. V is TRBV25-1 and J is TRBJ2-1; 9 bases agree with TRBD1. The CDR3 extends over 14 amino acids. Germline V lookup: CDR1 MGHDK, CDR2 SYGVNS. The CDR3 sequence is CASHRDRETNGQFF. The CDR3 coding sequence is TGTGCCAGCCACCGGGACAGGGAAACAAATGGGCAGTTCTTC.

J is TRBJ2-4 and V is TRBV4-1, with 7 positions matching TRBD2. The CDR3 spans 20 residues. The ends lost 0 bases at V and 8 bases at J; junction bases unmatched: 22. CDR1 and CDR2 (germline): MGHRA, YSYEKL. CDR3 loop: CASSQDWPRGAGTRGDIQYF. CDR3 in DNA: TGCGCCAGCAGCCAAGATTGGCCCCGAGGAGCGGGGACTCGGGGGGACATTCAGTACTTC.

The J gene is TRBJ2-7, the V gene TRBV7-9; 7 nucleotides match TRBD1. Germline V gives CDR1 SEHNR, CDR2 FQNEAQ (reference sequence). This CDR3 comprises 16 residues. V lost 1 base to trimming and J lost 3 bases; unmatched junction nucleotides: 9. The CDR3 DNA sequence: TGTGCCAGCAGCTTAGGGACCGACAGGGCCTACTACGAGCAGTACTTC. Its protein is CASSLGTDRAYYEQYF.

In its sample, this clone was seen a few times. The rearrangement joins TRBV7-6 to TRBJ1-4, with TRBD1 as a possible D gene (5 bases). Germline V gene data show CDR1 as SGHVS and CDR2 as FNYEAQ. With 0 bases removed from V and 8 bases from J, the gap between germline ends came to 16 bases. The CDR3 spans 16 residues. The CDR3 DNA is TGTGCCAGCAGCTTAGCCGACTCAGGGAAGGAGGAAAAACTGTTTTTT. Protein: CASSLADSGKEEKLFF.

This clone has just a few counts. The rearrangement uses TRBV27 and TRBJ2-6; the D is unclear. This CDR3 is 12 amino acids long. Germline V gives CDR1 MNHEY, CDR2 SMNVEV (reference sequence). V shed 6 bases and J shed 7 bases, with 7 bases lying between them. The CDR3 nucleotides are TGTGCCAGCAGGTCTGTCGCCAACGTCCTGACTTTC. Protein product: CASRSVANVLTF.

The V call is TRBV7-2, the J call TRBJ2-3; 9 bases fit TRBD2. Germline V gene data show CDR1 as SGHTA and CDR2 as FQGNSA. This CDR3 is 17 amino acids long. J gave up 0 bases and V 2 bases, and 6 bases lay outside the gene matches. The CDR3 is CASSLHGLARSTDTQYF. The CDR3 DNA follows: TGTGCCAGCAGCTTACACGGACTAGCGAGAAGCACAGATACGCAGTATTTT.

The chain employs TRBV6-7 and TRBJ2-5, with 8 bases that match TRBD1. TRBV6-7 is identified as an open reading frame with a role that is uncertain. Trimming removed 8 bases from V and 5 bases from J; junction bases left unmatched: 7. The CDR3 has 13 residues. CDR3 coding DNA: TGTGCCAGCTCCCAGGGGGCGTGGGAGACCCAGTACTTC. Translating gives CASSQGAWETQYF.

CDR3 in DNA: TGTGCCAGCAGTTTTCCGGGACAGGGCGTGGGCTACACCTTC. Protein: CASSFPGQGVGYTF. The gene calls are TRBV28 and TRBJ1-2, with 9 bases lining up with TRBD1. The CDR3 sequence is 14 residues long. Germline loops: CDR1 MDHEN, CDR2 SYDVKM. V was clipped by 3 bases and J by 8 bases; unmatched bases: 7.

The chain uses TRBV19 and TRBJ2-7; D may be TRBD2 (7 bases). Germline CDR1 is LNHDA and CDR2 is SQIVND (reference sequence). CDR3 length: 16 residues. V was trimmed by 6 bases and J by 4 bases, leaving 22 bases between them. The CDR3 loop reads CASSPQGGGGEYEQYF. The CDR3 DNA is TGTGCCAGTAGCCCCCAGGGCGGCGGGGGCGAGTACGAGCAGTACTTC.

The chain recombines TRBV5-6 with TRBJ1-2, with 7 positions matching TRBD1. This CDR3 has 15 residues. Unmatched junction bases numbered 12, after V lost 4 bases and J lost 6 bases. Germline V CDR1 and CDR2: SGHDT, YYEEEE. The DNA for the CDR3 is TGTGCCAGCAGCCCCCGCAGGGGGGTGTCAAATGGCTACACCTTC. It translates to CASSPRRGVSNGYTF.

The chain couples TRBV7-9 to TRBJ2-7, with 9 bases that match TRBD1. The CDR3 runs 14 residues. Trimming cost V 5 bases and J 7 bases; bases outside gene matches: 9. The V gene's germline CDR1 is SEHNR and CDR2 FQNEAQ (reference sequence). The CDR3: CASSLGQGPGEQYF. The CDR3 DNA sequence: TGTGCCAGCAGCCTAGGACAGGGGCCGGGGGAGCAGTACTTC.

The chain is built from TRBV14 and TRBJ1-6; 10 nucleotides line up with TRBD1. Germline V CDR1 and CDR2: SGHDN, FVKESK. V was pared by 0 bases and J by 1 base, with 9 bases of the junction left unmatched. The CDR3 is 20 residues long. CDR3 sequence (DNA): TGTGCCAGCAGCCAAGATCAATTTAAGGACAGGGGGTCCTATAATTCACCCCTCCACTTT. This sequence encodes CASSQDQFKDRGSYNSPLHF.

The J gene is TRBJ1-2, the V gene TRBV15, with a tentative D call TRBD1 (6 bases). V was shortened by 0 bases and J by 8 bases, with 16 bases between the two germline ends. Per the germline V gene, CDR1 is LNHNV and CDR2 is YYDKDF (reference sequence). The CDR3 covers 15 residues. Here the CDR3 DNA reads TGTGCCACCAGCAGAGAAATGCGGGGAGGGGGAGGCTACACCTTC. Protein product: CATSREMRGGGGYTF.

This rearrangement joins TRBV4-1 to TRBJ2-3; 8 bases line up with TRBD2. CDR1 is MGHRA, CDR2 YSYEKL, per germline. The CDR3 is 15 residues long. Trimming cost V 2 bases and J 4 bases; bases outside gene matches: 5. This CDR3 reads CASSQPGGASDTQYF. CDR3 nucleotides: TGCGCCAGCAGCCAACCCGGGGGGGCTTCAGATACGCAGTATTTT.

This clone showed up just once. This sequence joins TRBV2 and TRBJ2-1, with D tentatively TRBD2 (6 bases). Germline V gene data show CDR1 as SNHLY and CDR2 as FYNNEI. The CDR3 has 17 amino acids. V shed 6 bases and J shed 4 bases, with 22 bases lying between them. Here the CDR3 DNA reads TGTGCCAGCAGCGGGACTCCCAACCAATTATTATACAATGAGCAGTTCTTC. Translated: CASSGTPNQLLYNEQFF.

The V call is TRBV28, the J call TRBJ2-2, with 14 bases matching TRBD2. The CDR3 covers 18 residues. Per the germline V gene, CDR1 is MDHEN and CDR2 is SYDVKM. V was clipped by 6 bases and J by 3 bases; unmatched bases: 9. CDR3 in amino acids: CASSPPGLAGAYTGELFF. CDR3 coding DNA: TGTGCCAGCAGCCCGCCGGGACTAGCGGGGGCTTACACCGGGGAGCTGTTTTTT. Full variable domain (outside the CDR3, taken from reference TRBV28 and TRBJ2-2): DVKVTQSSRYLVKRTGEKVFLECVQDMDHENMFWYRQDPGLGLRLIYFSYDVKMKEKGDIPEGYSVSREKKERFSLILESASTNQTSMYLCASSPPGLAGAYTGELFFGEGSRLTVL.

The gene calls are TRBV15 and TRBJ2-3; tentatively, D is TRBD2 (6 bases). The ends were cut back, 3 bases at V and 2 bases at J, with 12 bases in the middle. The CDR3 covers 15 residues. Germline CDR1 and CDR2: LNHNV and YYDKDF (reference sequence). The CDR3 coding sequence is TGTGCCACCAGCAGGACCCGACTAGACACAGATACGCAGTATTTT. It codes for CATSRTRLDTDTQYF.

This rearrangement joins TRBV7-3 to TRBJ1-1, with 7 bases that match TRBD1. CDR1 and CDR2 (germline): SGHTA, FQGTGA. Trimming took 2 bases from V and 9 from J; bases not matched to a gene: 6. This CDR3 contains 13 residues. CDR3: CASSLSAQGKAFF. CDR3 coding DNA: TGTGCCAGCAGCTTATCTGCACAGGGGAAAGCTTTCTTT.

The genes are TRBV7-6 and TRBJ2-7; perhaps TRBD1 as D (6 bases). V lost 4 bases and J 1 base, leaving 17 bases between the germline ends. Germline CDR1 and CDR2: SGHVS and FNYEAQ. The CDR3 is 16 residues long. CDR3 sequence: CASSSLAAQGSYEQYF. CDR3 nucleotides: TGTGCCAGCAGCTCGCTCGCCGCACAGGGATCCTACGAGCAGTACTTC.